These 27 T cell receptor beta chains originate from one sample sequenced in a study of T cells in Graves' hyperthyroidism and ophthalmopathy. Amplification of TCR beta CDR3 regions used RNA as the template. The HTBI primer set served for first-round RT-PCR of the TCR CDR3. TCRdb itself ran the multiplex PCR reads through MiXCR, one entry per CDR3 protein. This sample carries a few hundred thousand distinct CDR3 sequences, roughly a sixth of them seen once, and the ten largest clones take less than 30%. Sequenced sample: blood. The receptors were gathered from a young woman with Graves' ophthalmopathy.

There are many counts of this clonotype. The J gene is TRBJ2-7, the V gene TRBV20-1; possible D gene TRBD1, 6 bases. V dropped 7 bases and J dropped 2 bases, with 15 bases sitting between them. Germline CDR1 DFQATT, CDR2 SNEGSKA (reference sequence). The CDR3 has 13 residues. The CDR3 nucleotides read TGCAGTGTGGGGGCCCACACGGCCTACGAGCAGTACTTC. This sequence encodes CSVGAHTAYEQYF.

This clonotype came up a few times. The rearrangement uses TRBV9 and TRBJ2-1; D unresolved. V dropped 2 bases and J dropped 7 bases, with 13 bases sitting between them. CDR3 length: 14 residues. Per germline, CDR1 SGDLS and CDR2 YYNGEE. CDR3 sequence: CASSVYDGENEQFF. The CDR3, as DNA: TGTGCCAGCAGCGTCTATGACGGAGAGAATGAGCAGTTCTTC. The complete variable domain, with remaining parts taken from reference TRBV9 and TRBJ2-1, reads DSGVTQTPKHLITATGQRVTLRCSPRSGDLSVYWYQQSLDQGLQFLIQYYNGEERAKGNILERFSAQQFPDLHSELNLSSLELGDSALYFCASSVYDGENEQFFGPGTRLTVL.

The table lists this clonotype with a few counts. Germline is not matched at one junction end, which may reflect a read error. The chain links TRBV20-1 to TRBJ1-2, with D unclear. The CDR3 is made up of 14 amino acids. Germline CDR1 DFQATT, CDR2 SNEGSKA (reference sequence). CDR3 sequence reads: CRAKGRKLDYGYTF. In DNA form, the CDR3 reads TGCCGTGCGAAAGGGCGAAAACTTGACTATGGCTACACCTTC.

V is TRBV19 and J is TRBJ2-3; possible D gene TRBD2, 6 bases. This CDR3 comprises 14 residues. Trimming pared 5 bases from V and 1 base from J, leaving 10 bases between. Per the germline V gene, CDR1 is LNHDA and CDR2 is SQIVND (reference sequence). The CDR3 nucleotides read TGTGCCAGTAGTGCGGGACCCGGCACAGATACGCAGTATTTT. Protein product: CASSAGPGTDTQYF.

In its sample, this clonotype was seen a few times. This chain connects TRBV6-2 or TRBV6-3 to TRBJ2-5, with 14 bases identical to TRBD2. The junction had 4 bases not matched to a gene; V was cut back by 11 bases and J by 2 bases. The CDR3 loop spans 14 amino acids. Germline V gene sequence: CDR1 MNHEY, CDR2 SVGEGT. CDR3 nucleotide sequence: TGTGCCGGGAGACTAGCGGGAGGGCAAGAGACCCAGTACTTC. Its translation: CAGRLAGGQETQYF.

This clonotype was counted only a few times. The chain employs TRBV20-1 and TRBJ1-2, with 8 bases identical to TRBD1. V lost 1 base to trimming and J lost 7 bases; unmatched junction nucleotides: 11. Germline V gene data show CDR1 as DFQATT and CDR2 as SNEGSKA (reference sequence). The CDR3 is 15 residues long. The CDR3, as DNA: TGCAGTGCTAGAGCACCCCAGGACAGGGTATTTGGCTACACCTTC. It specifies CSARAPQDRVFGYTF.

J is TRBJ2-7 and V is TRBV11-2, with D possibly TRBD1 on 5 matching bases. This CDR3 is 16 amino acids long. Deletions cut 5 bases from V and 2 bases from J, with 19 bases between. Germline V gene lookup returns CDR1 SGHAT and CDR2 FQNNGV. The CDR3 nucleotides are TGTGCCAGCAGCCAAGAAACGAGACAGCCCACCTACGAGCAGTACTTC. This sequence encodes CASSQETRQPTYEQYF.

A note on this clonotype: This may be a read error: a much more frequent sequence differs by one nucleotide. The chain combines TRBV18 with TRBJ1-1; D gene unclear. This CDR3 contains 14 residues. CDR1 is KGHSH and CDR2 is LQKENI in the germline V gene. Here the CDR3 reads CVSSVGQVDTEAFF. CDR3 DNA sequence: TGTGTCAGCTCAGTAGGTCAGGTAGACACTGAAGCTTTCTTT.

The chain joins TRBV3-1 to TRBJ2-5; 9 nucleotides match TRBD2. J was trimmed by 4 bases and V by 3 bases; bases with no gene match: 18. The germline V gene has CDR1 LGHDT and CDR2 YNNKEL (reference sequence). The CDR3 is 19 amino acids. As DNA, the CDR3 is TGTGCCAGCAGCCATTACATCTCGCGGGAGGGCCTGGGAAGAGAGACCCAGTACTTC. Amino acids: CASSHYISREGLGRETQYF.

This clonotype occurred many times. The chain joins TRBV20-1 to TRBJ1-5; D may be TRBD1 (5 bases). There are 14 residues in the CDR3. CDR1 and CDR2 (germline): DFQATT, SNEGSKA (reference sequence). Trimming left V 3 bases short and J 4 bases short, with 13 bases between. The CDR3 coding sequence is TGCAGTGCTAGTAGGGGAACCCTAAATCAGCCCCAGCATTTT. This gives the protein CSASRGTLNQPQHF.

In its sample, this clonotype was seen many times. The chain joins TRBV6-1 to TRBJ2-5, with D maybe TRBD1 (6 bases). V shed 7 bases and J shed 2 bases, with 8 bases lying between them. The CDR3 is made up of 12 amino acids. Germline V CDR1 and CDR2: MNHNS, SASEGT. CDR3 coding DNA: TGTGCCAGCACGGACAGACAAGAGACCCAGTACTTC. Protein product: CASTDRQETQYF.

This clonotype was detected a few times. This chain connects TRBV19 to TRBJ2-3; TRBD2 agrees at 8 bases. The CDR3 is 18 amino acids. Germline lookup yields CDR1 LNHDA and CDR2 SQIVND (reference sequence). V trimming: 3 bases; J trimming: 3 bases; junction bases outside the gene matches: 14. CDR3 DNA: TGTGCCAGTAGTATCACCCTCTTGCGGGAGGAGGGTACAGATACGCAGTATTTT. This sequence encodes CASSITLLREEGTDTQYF. The full variable domain, completed using reference TRBV19 and TRBJ2-3, is DGGITQSPKYLFRKEGQNVTLSCEQNLNHDAMYWYRQDPGQGLRLIYYSQIVNDFQKGDIAEGYSVSREKKESFPLTVTSAQKNPTAFYLCASSITLLREEGTDTQYFGPGTRLTVL.

V is TRBV6-9 and J is TRBJ2-7, with TRBD2 matching over 10 bases. Germline V CDR1 and CDR2: MNHGY, SVAAGI. Trimming cost V 3 bases and J 0 bases; bases outside gene matches: 5. This CDR3 has 16 amino acids. The CDR3 DNA is TGTGCCAGCAGTTACGTGGCTAGCGGGAGCTCCTACGAGCAGTACTTC. Translated: CASSYVASGSSYEQYF.

The chain uses TRBV19 and TRBJ2-2; TRBD2 matches at 10 bases. From germline, CDR1 is LNHDA and CDR2 SQIVND (reference sequence). Germline trimming cut 10 bases from V and 6 bases from J; bases unmatched to any gene: 26. The CDR3 spans 20 residues. As DNA, the CDR3 is TGTGCCACCCTTCCTAGGGGGACAAGGTCTAGCGGGAGAGGGCCCGGGGAGCTGTTTTTT. Encoded protein: CATLPRGTRSSGRGPGELFF.

Worth noting for this clonotype: Compared with germline, one end of the junction differs, possibly owing to a read error. The chain has TRBV24-1 and TRBJ2-2; unclear D gene. The length of the CDR3 is 16 residues. CDR1 is KGHDR, CDR2 SFDVKD, per germline. DNA for the CDR3: TGTGTCACCAGTGATTTAGGGCAGGTTAACACCGGGGAGCTGTTTTTT. Encoded protein: CVTSDLGQVNTGELFF.

This clonotype has ten or more counts. J is TRBJ2-3 and V is TRBV28; D is unresolved. Germline CDR1 is MDHEN and CDR2 is SYDVKM. The CDR3 extends over 15 amino acids. V was trimmed by 4 bases and J by 0 bases, leaving 11 bases between them. The CDR3 reads CASSSLRASTDTQYF. In DNA, the CDR3 is TGTGCCAGCAGTTCTCTAAGGGCGAGCACAGATACGCAGTATTTT.

This clonotype was seen many times. This chain uses TRBV28 with TRBJ2-7; TRBD2 might be the D (6 bases). CDR1 is MDHEN and CDR2 is SYDVKM in the germline V gene. This CDR3 contains 12 residues. The CDR3 here is CATSEGSHEQYF. The CDR3 coding sequence is TGTGCGACCTCGGAGGGGTCCCACGAGCAGTACTTC.

This clonotype came up a few times. The chain combines TRBV4-1 with TRBJ2-7; possibly TRBD2 for D (6 bases). Germline V CDR1 and CDR2: MGHRA, YSYEKL. Trimming took off 1 base at V and 1 base at J, with 11 bases between the two ends. This CDR3 region has 15 residues. The DNA of the CDR3 is TGCGCCAGCAGCCAAGTGGAGGGGTTGTCCTACGAGCAGTACTTC. Translated: CASSQVEGLSYEQYF.

This clonotype was counted at least ten times. J is TRBJ1-5 and V is TRBV11-2; 11 positions agree with TRBD1. After removal of 0 bases from V and 6 bases from J, the junction contained 1 base not matched to a gene. This CDR3 region has 15 residues. CDR1 is SGHAT, CDR2 FQNNGV, per germline. This CDR3 reads CASSLDGTGGQPQHF. The CDR3 DNA follows: TGTGCCAGCAGCTTAGACGGGACAGGGGGTCAGCCCCAGCATTTT.

This clonotype was picked up a small number of times. V and J are TRBV11-3 and TRBJ1-1, with TRBD1 identical over 7 bases. The CDR3 spans 14 residues. CDR1 and CDR2 from the germline V gene are SGHNT and YENEEA. Unmatched junction bases numbered 3, after V lost 5 bases and J lost 0 bases. In nucleotides, the CDR3 is TGTGCCAGCAGCCGAGGGGGCGTGAACACTGAAGCTTTCTTT. This translates into CASSRGGVNTEAFF. The whole variable domain, filled in from reference TRBV11-3 and TRBJ1-1, reads EAGVVQSPRYKIIEKKQPVAFWCNPISGHNTLYWYLQNLGQGPELLIRYENEEAVDDSQLPKDRFSAERLKGVDSTLKIQPAELGDSAVYLCASSRGGVNTEAFFGQGTRLTVV.

The chain recombines TRBV30 with TRBJ1-5; no definite D call. Germline CDR1 GTSNPN, CDR2 SVGIG (reference sequence). This CDR3 contains 12 residues. The V end lost 0 bases, the J end lost 9 bases, and 9 bases lay between the germline ends. The CDR3 DNA sequence: TGTGCCTGGAGTGTAGGTGGTTCGCCCCAGCATTTT. Residues: CAWSVGGSPQHF.

This clonotype was counted ten times or more. This chain joins TRBV11-3 and TRBJ2-1; TRBD1 matches 9 bases. V was pared by 4 bases and J by 3 bases, with 7 bases of the junction left unmatched. CDR3 length equals 16 residues. Per germline, CDR1 SGHNT and CDR2 YENEEA. Here the CDR3 DNA reads TGTGCCAGCAGCTCGACTAGGGGACAGGGCTACAATGAGCAGTTCTTC. Amino acids: CASSSTRGQGYNEQFF.

Regarding this clonotype: A much bigger clone sits one base away, suggesting this may be a read error. The chain uses TRBV7-9 and TRBJ2-7; either TRBD1 or TRBD2 may fit D (6 bases each). The J call is in doubt because the DNA end fits TRBJ2-1 better. Germline V gene data show CDR1 as SEHNR and CDR2 as FQNEAQ (reference sequence). The CDR3 is made up of 13 amino acids. CDR3: CASSSRQDYEQFF. DNA for the CDR3: TGTGCCAGCAGCTCGCGACAGGACTACGAGCAGTTCTTC.

This clonotype was observed a few times. A clone one base away is much larger, so this may be a read error. The chain links TRBV11-2 to TRBJ1-2; the D gene is possibly TRBD1 (6 bases). The CDR3 covers 12 residues. Germline assignment: CDR1 SGHAT and CDR2 FQNNGV. Deletions cut 7 bases from V and 10 bases from J, with 16 bases between. CDR3 sequence reads: CASNSTPGDYTF. The CDR3 nucleotides are TGTGCCAGCAACTCGACGCCAGGGGACTACACCTTC.

The table lists this clonotype with many counts. The rearrangement links TRBV6-2 or TRBV6-3 to TRBJ2-5; 7 nucleotides agree with TRBD1. Germline values: CDR1 MNHEY, CDR2 SVGEGT. Trimming removed 2 bases from V and 1 base from J; junction bases left unmatched: 4. The CDR3 extends over 15 amino acids. The CDR3 DNA reads as TGTGCCAGCAGTTACCTACAGGGGTCCCAAGAGACCCAGTACTTC. Translating gives CASSYLQGSQETQYF.

The chain is built from TRBV10-2 and TRBJ1-6, with D unclear. Germline V gene sequence: CDR1 WSHSY, CDR2 SAAADI. CDR3 length: 17 amino acids. The V gene lost 6 bases and the J gene lost 0 bases, with 15 bases spanning the gap. The CDR3 DNA sequence: TGCGCCAGCAGGAACCAAGGGCTACGCTCCTATAATTCACCCCTCCACTTT. It encodes CASRNQGLRSYNSPLHF.

This clonotype occurred many times. This chain links TRBV7-9 with TRBJ2-1; 11 bases match TRBD2. This CDR3 has 19 residues. The V and J ends lost 5 bases and 0 bases, in that order; junction bases with no gene match: 12. The V gene's germline CDR1 is SEHNR and CDR2 FQNEAQ (reference sequence). The CDR3 sequence: CASSLGTSGSLSSYNEQFF. The CDR3 DNA reads as TGTGCCAGCAGCCTAGGGACTAGCGGATCCCTTAGCTCCTACAATGAGCAGTTCTTC.